A selection of T cell receptor beta chains follows, all from one sample in a study of T cell changes during pregnancy in multiple sclerosis. TCRdb's copy holds only in-frame clones and misses some; the assay was immunoSEQ multiplex PCR. Of about 43,000 clones detected, 90% appear once; the ten largest clones hold about 4.7%. Source: peripheral blood, taken in the second trimester of pregnancy. The receptors shown here come from a female donor in good health, enrolled as a control in a pregnancy study. The CDR3 runs from the conserved cysteine through the conserved F or W. Fields, in order: V gene, D gene, J gene, clone size, CDR3 DNA, CDR3 protein. A D gene is named only where the DNA matches it firmly. Not all rows give a size; the values are once, few, many and, for expanded clones, a class.

V gene: TRBV7-6; D gene: NA; J gene: TRBJ1-3; clone size: once; CDR3 DNA: TGTGCCAGCAGTCCCGGGGGGGCAGCGAACACCATATATTTT; CDR3 protein: CASSPGGAANTIYF
V gene: TRBV11-3; D gene: TRBD2; J gene: TRBJ2-3; clone size: NA; CDR3 DNA: TGTGCCAGCAGCTCGCCGGGGGGGGGCACAGATACGCAGTATTTT; CDR3 protein: CASSSPGGGTDTQYF
V gene: TRBV6-5; D gene: NA; J gene: TRBJ2-4; clone size: NA; CDR3 DNA: TGTGCCAGCAGTTCGTTGAGTCTCCTAGCCAAAAACATTCAGTACTTC; CDR3 protein: CASSSLSLLAKNIQYF
V gene: TRBV6-1; D gene: TRBD1; J gene: TRBJ1-1; clone size: NA; CDR3 DNA: TGTGCCAGCAGTGACCGGGGGGACAGGGCAACTTTCTTT; CDR3 protein: CASSDRGDRATFF
V gene: TRBV30; D gene: NA; J gene: TRBJ1-5; clone size: NA; CDR3 DNA: TGTGCCTGGAGTGTAGAGTCAGGAGGGAATCAGCCCCAGCATTTT; CDR3 protein: CAWSVESGGNQPQHF
V gene: TRBV29-1; D gene: TRBD1; J gene: TRBJ1-2; clone size: NA; CDR3 DNA: TGCAGCGTACTGGGACAGAACTATGGCTACACCTTC; CDR3 protein: CSVLGQNYGYTF
V gene: TRBV28; D gene: NA; J gene: TRBJ1-2; clone size: NA; CDR3 DNA: TGTGCCAGCAGTTTAAAGAGAGGTGGCTACACCTTC; CDR3 protein: CASSLKRGGYTF
V gene: TRBV7-8; D gene: NA; J gene: TRBJ2-7; clone size: once; CDR3 DNA: TGTGCCAGCAGCTTATATAGCTCCTACGAGCAGTACTTC; CDR3 protein: CASSLYSSYEQYF
V gene: TRBV7-9; D gene: NA; J gene: TRBJ1-4; clone size: NA; CDR3 DNA: TGTGCCAGCAGCTTAAGTTCCCTCGGGGAAAAACTGTTTTTT; CDR3 protein: CASSLSSLGEKLFF
V gene: TRBV25-1; D gene: NA; J gene: TRBJ1-1; clone size: NA; CDR3 DNA: TGTGCCAGCAGTGATTGGACTGACCGAGCTTTCTTT; CDR3 protein: CASSDWTDRAFF
V gene: TRBV11-3; D gene: TRBD2; J gene: TRBJ2-3; clone size: once; CDR3 DNA: TGTGCCAGCAGCCCTGGGACTAGCGGGATCACAGATACGCAGTATTTT; CDR3 protein: CASSPGTSGITDTQYF
V gene: TRBV19; D gene: NA; J gene: TRBJ2-3; clone size: NA; CDR3 DNA: TGTGCCAGTACCGGGGACACCTCTAGCACAGATACGCAGTATTTT; CDR3 protein: CASTGDTSSTDTQYF
V gene: TRBV19; D gene: NA; J gene: TRBJ1-1; clone size: NA; CDR3 DNA: TGTGCCAGTAGTAGGCAGGGGTTGGGCACTGAAGCTTTCTTT; CDR3 protein: CASSRQGLGTEAFF
V gene: TRBV9; D gene: NA; J gene: TRBJ2-3; clone size: once; CDR3 DNA: TGTGCCAGCAGCGTAGTGGGAGGAACAGATACGCAGTATTTT; CDR3 protein: CASSVVGGTDTQYF
V gene: TRBV4-3; D gene: NA; J gene: TRBJ2-7; clone size: NA; CDR3 DNA: TGCGCCAGCAGCCTGGAACGAGGACACTCAAGCTCCTACGAGCAGTACTTC; CDR3 protein: CASSLERGHSSSYEQYF
V gene: TRBV18; D gene: NA; J gene: TRBJ1-1; clone size: NA; CDR3 DNA: TGTGCCAGCTCACCATTTAGGGGGTTTGGCACTGAAGCTTTCTTT; CDR3 protein: CASSPFRGFGTEAFF
V gene: TRBV6-1; D gene: NA; J gene: TRBJ2-5; clone size: NA; CDR3 DNA: TGTGCCAGCAGTGATAGGGGTAGGGAGACCCAGTACTTC; CDR3 protein: CASSDRGRETQYF
V gene: TRBV30; D gene: TRBD2; J gene: TRBJ2-7; clone size: NA; CDR3 DNA: TGTGCCTGGAGAATAGCGGGGGGTTCCTACGAGCAGTACTTC; CDR3 protein: CAWRIAGGSYEQYF
V gene: TRBV27; D gene: TRBD2; J gene: TRBJ2-7; clone size: NA; CDR3 DNA: TGTGCCAGCAGTACCCTAGCGGGAGGGCCTGGCGAGCAGTACTTC; CDR3 protein: CASSTLAGGPGEQYF
V gene: TRBV4-3; D gene: NA; J gene: TRBJ2-7; clone size: NA; CDR3 DNA: TGCGCCAGCAGCCAAGATAACGGCTACGAGCAGTACTTC; CDR3 protein: CASSQDNGYEQYF
V gene: TRBV7-2; D gene: NA; J gene: TRBJ1-2; clone size: NA; CDR3 DNA: TGTGCCAGCAGCTTAGGGGGGGGCGCGTATGGCTACACCTTC; CDR3 protein: CASSLGGGAYGYTF
V gene: TRBV6-6; D gene: NA; J gene: TRBJ2-7; clone size: NA; CDR3 DNA: TGTGCCAGCAGTCCCCTGGGGGCCAGGAGTTCCTACGAGCAGTACTTC; CDR3 protein: CASSPLGARSSYEQYF
V gene: TRBV11-3; D gene: NA; J gene: TRBJ1-3; clone size: NA; CDR3 DNA: TGTGCCAGCAGCTTGGCCAGCCAAGGGGACACCATATATTTT; CDR3 protein: CASSLASQGDTIYF
V gene: TRBV5-1; D gene: TRBD1; J gene: TRBJ1-2; clone size: NA; CDR3 DNA: TGCGCCAGCAGCTATGGGACAGGAGAAGGCTACACCTTC; CDR3 protein: CASSYGTGEGYTF
V gene: TRBV11-3; D gene: NA; J gene: TRBJ1-2; clone size: NA; CDR3 DNA: TGTGCCAGCAGCTTAGATCGGGGGGGTTACACCTTC; CDR3 protein: CASSLDRGGYTF
V gene: TRBV11-2; D gene: TRBD1; J gene: TRBJ1-2; clone size: NA; CDR3 DNA: TGTGCCAGCAGCTTAAGAGAGACAGGGGTTAACTATGGCTACACCTTC; CDR3 protein: CASSLRETGVNYGYTF
V gene: TRBV7-9; D gene: NA; J gene: TRBJ2-7; clone size: NA; CDR3 DNA: TGTGCCAGCAGCTCCGAGGGATCCCAGTACTTC; CDR3 protein: CASSSEGSQYF
V gene: TRBV27; D gene: NA; J gene: TRBJ1-2; clone size: NA; CDR3 DNA: TGTGCCAGCAGTCGGGGGGCTAACTATGGCTACACCTTC; CDR3 protein: CASSRGANYGYTF
V gene: TRBV7-9; D gene: NA; J gene: TRBJ1-5; clone size: NA; CDR3 DNA: TGTGCCAGCAGTCCGGACGGACTCAGGCCCCAGCATTTT; CDR3 protein: CASSPDGLRPQHF
V gene: TRBV4-1; D gene: NA; J gene: TRBJ2-7; clone size: NA; CDR3 DNA: TGCGCCAGCAGCCATCTAACGGGCGAGCAGTACTTC; CDR3 protein: CASSHLTGEQYF
V gene: TRBV5-1; D gene: TRBD2; J gene: TRBJ2-3; clone size: NA; CDR3 DNA: TGCGCCAGCAGCTTGGTGCCTAGCGGGGGGCTTAGGACTAGCACAGATACGCAGTATTTT; CDR3 protein: CASSLVPSGGLRTSTDTQYF
V gene: TRBV5-1; D gene: NA; J gene: TRBJ1-2; clone size: NA; CDR3 DNA: TGCGCCAGCAGCTCCGGTGGGGGCGCTGCGAGCTATGGCTACACCTTC; CDR3 protein: CASSSGGGAASYGYTF
V gene: TRBV5-1; D gene: TRBD1; J gene: TRBJ2-1; clone size: NA; CDR3 DNA: TGCGCCAGCAGGACCGGGACAGGGGGCTACAATGAGCAGTTCTTC; CDR3 protein: CASRTGTGGYNEQFF
V gene: TRBV6-1; D gene: NA; J gene: TRBJ1-3; clone size: few; CDR3 DNA: TGTGCCAGCAGTGAAGAGGGGAGGTCTGGAAACACCATATATTTT; CDR3 protein: CASSEEGRSGNTIYF
V gene: TRBV9; D gene: TRBD1; J gene: TRBJ2-5; clone size: NA; CDR3 DNA: TGTGCCAGCAGCGCTAGGACAGGGGAAGAGACCCAGTACTTC; CDR3 protein: CASSARTGEETQYF
V gene: TRBV5-1; D gene: TRBD2; J gene: TRBJ2-1; clone size: NA; CDR3 DNA: TGCGCCAGCAGCCCGGGACTAGCGGGAGTCTCCTACAATGAGCAGTTCTTC; CDR3 protein: CASSPGLAGVSYNEQFF
V gene: TRBV19; D gene: TRBD1; J gene: TRBJ1-1; clone size: NA; CDR3 DNA: TGTGCCACTTGGACAGGGGGGGTAGCTTTCTTT; CDR3 protein: CATWTGGVAFF
V gene: TRBV9; D gene: TRBD1; J gene: TRBJ1-1; clone size: NA; CDR3 DNA: TGTGCCAGCAGCGTATCGACAGGGGGGAACACTGAAGCTTTCTTT; CDR3 protein: CASSVSTGGNTEAFF
V gene: TRBV10-3; D gene: NA; J gene: TRBJ2-1; clone size: NA; CDR3 DNA: TGTGCCACGACAGATCTCAGCAATGAGCAGTTCTTC; CDR3 protein: CATTDLSNEQFF
V gene: TRBV4-3; D gene: NA; J gene: TRBJ2-1; clone size: NA; CDR3 DNA: TGCGCCAGCAGCCCGGGACTCGCCCGCAATGAGCAGTTCTTC; CDR3 protein: CASSPGLARNEQFF
V gene: TRBV18; D gene: NA; J gene: TRBJ1-2; clone size: NA; CDR3 DNA: TGTGCCAGCTCACCACCGTCGGGGTACTATGGCTACACCTTC; CDR3 protein: CASSPPSGYYGYTF
V gene: TRBV27; D gene: TRBD1; J gene: TRBJ2-4; clone size: NA; CDR3 DNA: TGTGCCAGCAGGACAGGGGGCTGGAACATTCAGTACTTC; CDR3 protein: CASRTGGWNIQYF
V gene: TRBV14; D gene: NA; J gene: TRBJ2-2; clone size: NA; CDR3 DNA: TGTGCCAGCAGCTTCAGGGGCGCGAACACCGGGGAGCTGTTTTTT; CDR3 protein: CASSFRGANTGELFF
V gene: TRBV11-3; D gene: TRBD2; J gene: TRBJ2-7; clone size: once; CDR3 DNA: TGTGCCAGCAGCTCCCGAGGGACTAGCGGGGGATCATCCTCCTACGAGCAGTACTTC; CDR3 protein: CASSSRGTSGGSSSYEQYF
V gene: TRBV5-1; D gene: NA; J gene: TRBJ1-6; clone size: NA; CDR3 DNA: TGCGCCAGCAGCTTGGGGGTCGGCGGGGGGCTTTCACCCCTCCACTTT; CDR3 protein: CASSLGVGGGLSPLHF
V gene: TRBV2; D gene: TRBD2; J gene: TRBJ2-1; clone size: NA; CDR3 DNA: TGTGCCAGCAGCGGGAGGTTCTACAATGAGCAGTTCTTC; CDR3 protein: CASSGRFYNEQFF
V gene: TRBV6-5; D gene: NA; J gene: TRBJ1-2; clone size: NA; CDR3 DNA: TGTGCCAGCAGTTACTCAGGCGGAATGAACTATGGCTACACCTTC; CDR3 protein: CASSYSGGMNYGYTF
V gene: TRBV7-6; D gene: NA; J gene: TRBJ1-4; clone size: NA; CDR3 DNA: TGTGCCAGCAGCTGGAGACAGAATGAAAAACTGTTTTTT; CDR3 protein: CASSWRQNEKLFF